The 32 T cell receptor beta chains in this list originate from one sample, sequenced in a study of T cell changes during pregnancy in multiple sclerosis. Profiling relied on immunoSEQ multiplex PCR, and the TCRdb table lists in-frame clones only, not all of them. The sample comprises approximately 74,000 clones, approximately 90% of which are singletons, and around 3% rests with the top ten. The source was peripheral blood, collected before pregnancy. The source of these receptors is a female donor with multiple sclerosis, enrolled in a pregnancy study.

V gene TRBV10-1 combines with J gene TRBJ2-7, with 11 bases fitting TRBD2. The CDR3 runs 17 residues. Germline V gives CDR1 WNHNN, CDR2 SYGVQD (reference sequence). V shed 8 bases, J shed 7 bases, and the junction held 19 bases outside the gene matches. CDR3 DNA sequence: TGCGCCAGCCGGGATAAGCCGGGACTAGCGGTCCCCTCGGAGCAGTACTTC. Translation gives CASRDKPGLAVPSEQYF.

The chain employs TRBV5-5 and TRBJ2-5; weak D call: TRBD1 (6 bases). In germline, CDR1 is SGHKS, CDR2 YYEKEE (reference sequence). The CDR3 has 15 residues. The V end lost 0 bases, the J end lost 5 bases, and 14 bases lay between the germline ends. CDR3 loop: CASSLAPTGLETQYF. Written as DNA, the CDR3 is TGTGCCAGCAGCTTGGCCCCCACAGGGTTGGAGACCCAGTACTTC.

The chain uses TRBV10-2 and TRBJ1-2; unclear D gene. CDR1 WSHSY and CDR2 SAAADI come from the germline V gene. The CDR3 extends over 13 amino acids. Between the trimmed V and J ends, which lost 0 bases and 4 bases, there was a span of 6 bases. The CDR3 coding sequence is TGCGCCAGCAGTGAGTCGATAGCCTATGGCTACACCTTC. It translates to CASSESIAYGYTF.

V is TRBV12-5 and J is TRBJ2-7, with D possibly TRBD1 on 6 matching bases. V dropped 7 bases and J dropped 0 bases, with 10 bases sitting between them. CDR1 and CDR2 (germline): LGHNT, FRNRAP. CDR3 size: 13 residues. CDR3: CASALDSSYEQYF. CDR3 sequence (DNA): TGTGCTAGTGCCTTGGACAGCTCCTACGAGCAGTACTTC. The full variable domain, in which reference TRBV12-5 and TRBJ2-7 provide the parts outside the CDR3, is DARVTQTPRHKVTEMGQEVTMRCQPILGHNTVFWYRQTMMQGLELLAYFRNRAPLDDSGMPKDRFSAEMPDATLATLKIQPSEPRDSAVYFCASALDSSYEQYFGPGTRLTVT.

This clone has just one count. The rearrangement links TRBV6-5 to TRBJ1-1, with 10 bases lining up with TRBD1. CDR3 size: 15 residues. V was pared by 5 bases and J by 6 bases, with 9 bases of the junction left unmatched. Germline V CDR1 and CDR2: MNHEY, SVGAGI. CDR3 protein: CASSTGTGALAEAFF. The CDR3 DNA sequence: TGTGCCAGCAGTACGGGGACAGGGGCGTTGGCTGAAGCTTTCTTT.

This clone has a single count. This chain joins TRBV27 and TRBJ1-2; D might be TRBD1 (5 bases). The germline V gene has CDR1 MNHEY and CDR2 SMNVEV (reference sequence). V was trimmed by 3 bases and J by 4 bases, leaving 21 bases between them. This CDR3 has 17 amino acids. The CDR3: CASSFRVKGDSLYGYTF. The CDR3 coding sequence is TGTGCCAGCAGTTTTCGTGTAAAGGGCGACAGCCTCTATGGCTACACCTTC.

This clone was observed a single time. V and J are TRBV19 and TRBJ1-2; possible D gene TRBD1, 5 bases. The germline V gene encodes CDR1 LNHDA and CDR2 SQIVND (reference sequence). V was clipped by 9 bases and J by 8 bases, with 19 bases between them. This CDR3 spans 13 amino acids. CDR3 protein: CASAGTPMRGYTF. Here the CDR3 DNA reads TGTGCCAGCGCCGGGACTCCTATGCGGGGCTACACCTTC.

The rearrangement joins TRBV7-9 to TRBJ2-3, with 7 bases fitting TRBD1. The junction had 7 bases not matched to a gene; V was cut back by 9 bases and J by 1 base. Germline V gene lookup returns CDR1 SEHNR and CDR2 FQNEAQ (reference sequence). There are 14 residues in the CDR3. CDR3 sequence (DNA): TGTGCCAGTAAGGGGGCGGCGGGCACAGATACGCAGTATTTT. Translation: CASKGAAGTDTQYF.

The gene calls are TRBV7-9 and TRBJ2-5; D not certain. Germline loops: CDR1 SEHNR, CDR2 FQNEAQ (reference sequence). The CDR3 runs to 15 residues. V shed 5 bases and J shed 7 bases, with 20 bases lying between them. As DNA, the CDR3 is TGTGCCAGCAGCCCTAGGTCCGGCCACCCGGGGACCCAGTACTTC. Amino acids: CASSPRSGHPGTQYF.

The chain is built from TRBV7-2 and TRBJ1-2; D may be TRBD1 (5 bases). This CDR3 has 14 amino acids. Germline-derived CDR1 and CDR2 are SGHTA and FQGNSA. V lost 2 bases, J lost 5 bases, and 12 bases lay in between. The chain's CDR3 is CASSLNRRSYGYTF. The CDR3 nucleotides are TGTGCCAGCAGCTTAAACAGGCGATCTTATGGCTACACCTTC.

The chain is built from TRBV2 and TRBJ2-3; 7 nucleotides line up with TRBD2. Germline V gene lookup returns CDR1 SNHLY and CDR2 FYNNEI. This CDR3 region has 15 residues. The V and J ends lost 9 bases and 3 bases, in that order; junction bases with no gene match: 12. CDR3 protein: CASVDGGSWTDTQYF. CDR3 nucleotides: TGTGCCAGTGTCGATGGCGGGAGTTGGACAGATACGCAGTATTTT. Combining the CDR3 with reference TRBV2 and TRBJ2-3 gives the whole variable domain EPEVTQTPSHQVTQMGQEVILRCVPISNHLYFYWYRQILGQKVEFLVSFYNNEISEKSEIFDDQFSVERPDGSNFTLKIRSTKLEDSAMYFCASVDGGSWTDTQYFGPGTRLTVL.

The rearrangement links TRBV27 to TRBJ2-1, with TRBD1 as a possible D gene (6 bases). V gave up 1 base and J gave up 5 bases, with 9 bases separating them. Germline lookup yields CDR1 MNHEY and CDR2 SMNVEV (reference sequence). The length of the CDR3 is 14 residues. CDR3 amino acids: CASSLWQGNNEQFF. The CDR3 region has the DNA TGTGCCAGCAGTTTATGGCAGGGGAACAATGAGCAGTTCTTC.

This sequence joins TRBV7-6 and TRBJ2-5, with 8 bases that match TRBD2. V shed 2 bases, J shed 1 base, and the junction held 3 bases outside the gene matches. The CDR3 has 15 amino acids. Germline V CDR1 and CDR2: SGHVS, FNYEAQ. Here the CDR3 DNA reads TGTGCCAGCAGCTTACCGACTAGCGCCCAAGAGACCCAGTACTTC. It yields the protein CASSLPTSAQETQYF.

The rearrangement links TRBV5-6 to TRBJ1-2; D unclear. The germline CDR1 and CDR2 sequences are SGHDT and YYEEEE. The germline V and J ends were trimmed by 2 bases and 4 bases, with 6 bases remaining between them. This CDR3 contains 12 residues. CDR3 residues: CASSLFVYGYTF. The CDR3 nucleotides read TGTGCCAGCAGCTTATTCGTCTATGGCTACACCTTC.

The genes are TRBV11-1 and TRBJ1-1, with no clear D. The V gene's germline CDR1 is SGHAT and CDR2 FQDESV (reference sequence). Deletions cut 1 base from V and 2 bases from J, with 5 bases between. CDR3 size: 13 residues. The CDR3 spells CASSLVRNTEAFF. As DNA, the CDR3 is TGTGCCAGCAGCTTAGTCAGAAACACTGAAGCTTTCTTT.

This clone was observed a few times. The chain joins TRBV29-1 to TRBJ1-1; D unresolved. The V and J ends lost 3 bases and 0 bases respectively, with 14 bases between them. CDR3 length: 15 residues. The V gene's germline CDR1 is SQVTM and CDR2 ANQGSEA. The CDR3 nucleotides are TGCAGCGTTGATACGGTAGGCAGGCTGAACACTGAAGCTTTCTTT. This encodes CSVDTVGRLNTEAFF.

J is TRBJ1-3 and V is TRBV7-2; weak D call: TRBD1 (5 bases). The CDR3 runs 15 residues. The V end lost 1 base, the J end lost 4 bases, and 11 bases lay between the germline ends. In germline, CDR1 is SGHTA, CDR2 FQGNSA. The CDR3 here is CASSLGPGVGNTIYF. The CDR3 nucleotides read TGTGCCAGCAGCTTAGGGCCGGGGGTCGGAAACACCATATATTTT.

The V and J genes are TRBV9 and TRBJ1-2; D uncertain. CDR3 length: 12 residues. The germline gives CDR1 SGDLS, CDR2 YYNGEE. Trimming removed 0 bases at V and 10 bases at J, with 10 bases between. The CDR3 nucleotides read TGTGCCAGCAGCGTAGGCCCGCGAGACTACACCTTC. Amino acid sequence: CASSVGPRDYTF.

CDR3 protein: CASSVLGGAGNEQFF. CDR3 sequence (DNA): TGTGCCAGCAGTGTTCTGGGGGGGGCTGGCAATGAGCAGTTCTTC. The chain is built from TRBV6-1 and TRBJ2-1, with D possibly being TRBD2 (7 bases). Germline V gene lookup returns CDR1 MNHNS and CDR2 SASEGT. V was shortened by 4 bases and J by 6 bases, with 16 bases between the two germline ends. CDR3 length: 15 residues.

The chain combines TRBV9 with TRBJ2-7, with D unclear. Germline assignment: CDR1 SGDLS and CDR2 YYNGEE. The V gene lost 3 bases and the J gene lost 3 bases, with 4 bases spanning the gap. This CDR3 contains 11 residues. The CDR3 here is CASSADYEQYF. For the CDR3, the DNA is TGTGCCAGCAGCGCAGACTACGAGCAGTACTTC.

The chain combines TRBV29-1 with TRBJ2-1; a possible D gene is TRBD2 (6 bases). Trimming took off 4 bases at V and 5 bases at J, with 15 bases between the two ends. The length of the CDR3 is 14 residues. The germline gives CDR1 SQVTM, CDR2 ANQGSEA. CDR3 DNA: TGCAGCGTTGGAAGAGCGGAGGGGAACAATGAGCAGTTCTTC. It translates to CSVGRAEGNNEQFF.

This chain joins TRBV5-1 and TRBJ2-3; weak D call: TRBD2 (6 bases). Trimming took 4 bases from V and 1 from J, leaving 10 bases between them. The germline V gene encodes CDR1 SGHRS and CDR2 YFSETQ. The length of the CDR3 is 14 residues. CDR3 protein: CASSRLGGTDTQYF. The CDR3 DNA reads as TGCGCCAGCAGCCGACTAGGGGGCACAGATACGCAGTATTTT.

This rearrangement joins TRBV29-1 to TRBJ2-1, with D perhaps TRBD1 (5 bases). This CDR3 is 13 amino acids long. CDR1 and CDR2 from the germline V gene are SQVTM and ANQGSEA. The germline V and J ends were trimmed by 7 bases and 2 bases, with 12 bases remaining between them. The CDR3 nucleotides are TGCAGCGCCAAGAGACAGCCCTACAATGAGCAGTTCTTC. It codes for CSAKRQPYNEQFF.

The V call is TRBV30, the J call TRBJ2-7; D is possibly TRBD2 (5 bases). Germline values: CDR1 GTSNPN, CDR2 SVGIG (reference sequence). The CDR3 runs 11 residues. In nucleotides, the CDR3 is TGTGGAGGCGGGCGCCTTGGCGAGCAGTACTTC. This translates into CGGGRLGEQYF.

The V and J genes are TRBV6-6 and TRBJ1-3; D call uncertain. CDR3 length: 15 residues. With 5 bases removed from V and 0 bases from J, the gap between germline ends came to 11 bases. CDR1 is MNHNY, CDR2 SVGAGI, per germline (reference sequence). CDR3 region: CASSATSPSGNTIYF. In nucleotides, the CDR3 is TGTGCCAGCAGTGCTACGAGTCCCTCTGGAAACACCATATATTTT.

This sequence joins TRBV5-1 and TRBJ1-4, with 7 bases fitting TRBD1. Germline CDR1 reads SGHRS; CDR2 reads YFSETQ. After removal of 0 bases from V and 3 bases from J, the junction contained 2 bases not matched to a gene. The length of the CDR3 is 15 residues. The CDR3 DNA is TGCGCCAGCAGCTTGGGTAGGGGGCCTAATGAAAAACTGTTTTTT. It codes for CASSLGRGPNEKLFF.

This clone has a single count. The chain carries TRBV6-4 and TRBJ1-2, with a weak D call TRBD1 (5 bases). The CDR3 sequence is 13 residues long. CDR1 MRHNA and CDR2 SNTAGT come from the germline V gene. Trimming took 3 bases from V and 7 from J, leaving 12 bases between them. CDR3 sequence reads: CASSERGGSGYTF. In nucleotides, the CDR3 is TGTGCCAGCAGTGAAAGGGGAGGTAGTGGCTACACCTTC.

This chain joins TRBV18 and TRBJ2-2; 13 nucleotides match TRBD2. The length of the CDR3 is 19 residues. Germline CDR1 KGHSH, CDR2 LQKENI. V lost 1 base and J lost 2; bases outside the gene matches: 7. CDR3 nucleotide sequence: TGTGCCAGCTCACCACGGACTAGCGGGAGTACGGGTAACACCGGGGAGCTGTTTTTT. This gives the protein CASSPRTSGSTGNTGELFF.

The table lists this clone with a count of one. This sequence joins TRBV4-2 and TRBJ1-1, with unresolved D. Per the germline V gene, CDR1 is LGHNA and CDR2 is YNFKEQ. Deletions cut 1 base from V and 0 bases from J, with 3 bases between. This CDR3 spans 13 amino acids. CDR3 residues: CASSQGMNTEAFF. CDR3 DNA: TGTGCCAGCAGCCAAGGTATGAACACTGAAGCTTTCTTT.

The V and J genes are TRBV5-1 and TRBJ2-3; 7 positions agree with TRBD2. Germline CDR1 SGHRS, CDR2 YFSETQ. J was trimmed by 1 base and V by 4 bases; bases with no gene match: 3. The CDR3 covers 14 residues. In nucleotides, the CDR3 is TGCGCCAGCAGCCCAGGACTAGGCACAGATACGCAGTATTTT. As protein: CASSPGLGTDTQYF.

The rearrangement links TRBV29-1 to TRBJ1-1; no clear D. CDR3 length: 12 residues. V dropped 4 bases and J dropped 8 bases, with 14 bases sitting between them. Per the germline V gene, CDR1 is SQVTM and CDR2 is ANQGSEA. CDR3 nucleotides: TGCAGCGTTGTGTATGGGCCAATCGAAGCTTTCTTT. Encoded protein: CSVVYGPIEAFF.

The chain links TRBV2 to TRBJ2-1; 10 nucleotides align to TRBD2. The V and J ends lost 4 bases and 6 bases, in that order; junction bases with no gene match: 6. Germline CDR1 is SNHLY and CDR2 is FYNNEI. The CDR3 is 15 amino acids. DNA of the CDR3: TGTGCCAGCAGTGTAGGACTAGCGGTCACCAATGAGCAGTTCTTC. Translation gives CASSVGLAVTNEQFF.